This note documents a single T cell receptor (beta chain) sequence. The antigen is undetermined. This specimen belongs to a study of CD8 T cells in ankylosing spondylitis. V was pared by 4 bases and J by 5 bases, with 10 bases between. CDR3 length: 13 amino acids. Germline CDR1 and CDR2: SGHRS and YFSETQ. Whole-study findings and limits: A CD8+ phenotype characterized the disease-linked clones, which were relatively rare in peripheral blood. A TCR beta motif of several highly homologous variants seemed to mark ankylosing spondylitis blood. It was reported that disease-linked clones were significantly enriched in matched ankylosing spondylitis synovial fluid.

With molecular barcodes, quantitative 5'-RACE was used to make the TCR beta libraries. TCRdb passed the 5' RACE reads through MiXCR, listing each CDR3 protein once. The data contain over 700,000 distinct CDR3 sequences, 19% of them singletons. The sequence came from a male donor with ankylosing spondylitis. This chain joins TRBV5-1 and TRBJ2-1; D not certain. The sample taken for sequencing was blood, either unsorted or a sorted T cell fraction (not recorded which). Here the CDR3 reads CASSQRTNNEQFF. The CDR3, as DNA: TGCGCCAGCAGCCAGAGGACGAACAATGAGCAGTTCTTC.